This TCR beta chain came from a study of cytomegalovirus exposure and HLA in healthy donors. General observations from the study: In a later analysis, V- and J-gene trimming of beta chains associated with a DCLRE1C missense variant, replicated independently. Cytomegalovirus association was listed for about 170 TCR beta chains.

Amplification used 60 Vbeta primers and 13 Jbeta primers. Only in-frame clones appear in the TCRdb table, and some are missing; sequencing was by immunoSEQ multiplex PCR. The repertoire holds about 52,000 clones, with 65% to 85% as singletons. On this clone itself: The antigen is undetermined.

The CDR3 is made up of 13 amino acids. Per germline, CDR1 LGHNA and CDR2 YNFKEQ. Trimming removed 5 bases at V and 8 bases at J, with 13 bases between. The material sequenced was PBMCs. This chain links TRBV4-2 with TRBJ2-1, with a weak D call TRBD2 (6 bases). This TCR came from a man aged 18 to 30 in good health and CMV-seronegative. CDR3: CASSAGLPDEQFF. DNA of the CDR3: TGTGCCAGCAGCGCCGGACTACCCGATGAGCAGTTCTTC.